This T cell receptor beta chain was profiled in a study of beta chain features in type 1 diabetes (dated by TCRdb to between 2018 and 2020). Notes on the research overall: Patients and healthy donors did not differ in mean age, gender distribution, total cell number or subset yield. Naive and central memory subsets were obtained from all 30 or so donors, but regulatory and stem cell-like memory subsets were isolated from only 8 patients and roughly eight healthy donors. Across all samples, around 100 million sorted cells were examined, and cell number per subset correlated strongly with RNA yield. The study compared TCRB repertoires of sorted circulating CD4+ T cell subsets between recently diagnosed type 1 diabetes patients and matched healthy donors.

The High Capacity cDNA Reverse Transcription Kit was used to reverse transcribe all of the isolated RNA, meaning that expressed TCRB transcripts were what got sequenced. Deep immunoSEQ sequencing was performed on naive, central memory and regulatory T cell samples, with an average of approximately 3.9 million total reads per sample. Sorted cells were lysed in RLT buffer, and RNA was extracted using DNase-treated RNeasy Micro or Mini kits according to cell number. Each cell subset was processed on its own to prevent cross-contamination, while patient and healthy donor samples were processed together. TCRB sequences were amplified from cDNA with the immunoSEQ multiplex PCR, producing 87-bp fragments spanning the CDR3 region. Sequencing of the amplicons was performed on the Illumina HiSeq platform. For the original study's pipeline: Synthetic template baselines were used to correct PCR bias computationally, reads within Hamming distance 2 were collapsed together, and singletons that could not be merged were discarded. Reads were aligned against IMGT so that V, D and J genes, CDR3 length and insertions or deletions at six rearrangement sites could be assigned. Within each subset, clonotype counts were normalized to sorted cell number, and only after that were true diversity and Gini coefficients computed with the tcR R package. Repertoire sharing was quantified using the overlap coefficient calculated on TCRB nucleotide sequences. Out-of-frame TCRB sequences from naive cells were analyzed as a proxy for the pre-selection repertoire. The source is immuneACCESS, and TCRdb retained only in-frame sequences with V and J called. Part of the clones is not carried over; for the studies checked, unresolved V genes explain less than half of this, and the remainder is unexplained. V and J calls and clone size are copied from that table; D and trimming were computed from the DNA. The sample table lists approximately 300,000 clones, 11% of them with a count of one. The ten largest clones take up 0.015% of the sample.

Comment on this clone: What this receptor recognizes is not known. No much larger clone exists at a distance of one base, and base qualities are not known.

A single peripheral blood draw of around 0.11 L on average was collected from each donor into heparinised tubes. Naive, central memory, regulatory and stem cell-like memory CD4+ T cells were sorted on a BD FACSAria II using a panel including CD45RO, CCR7, CD25, CD127, CD95 and CD27. All sorted populations exceeded 95% purity. PBMCs were separated immediately by Lymphoprep density gradient centrifugation and were stained directly, without being cultured. Samples were stained and sorted in pairs, with one healthy donor and one patient per experiment, so that batch effects were minimized. At the junction V is shortened by 3 bases and J by 1 base, with 11 bases in between. Sequences SGHRS (CDR1) and YFSETQ (CDR2) are obtained from the germline V gene. Inclusive of the bounding cysteine and phenylalanine, the CDR3 is 15 residues long. Only the CDR3 portion is preserved as DNA: 45 bases, with reading frame beginning at the first base.

What the authors observed across the whole study: In all four CD4+ subsets, TCRB CDR3 length was moderately but significantly shorter in type 1 diabetes patients. Because the HLA sub-analyses included only small numbers of individuals, any influence of HLA type on TCRB rearrangement was left unresolved. Shorter templates might have been favored by PCR, but patient and control samples were amplified and corrected together, so both groups would have been affected equally by any skew. Fewer insertions and more nucleotide deletions at VDJ recombination sites were observed in patients with type 1 diabetes, implying thymic rearrangement abnormalities. Because cDNA rather than genomic DNA was sequenced, highly expressing activated cells could have been over-represented, although no difference in activation and CD3 levels was found between groups. Naive, central memory and regulatory TCRB repertoires appeared to be more alike among patients than among healthy donors.

Material for sequencing was naive CD4+ T cells from blood. Taken with the paper, the label for cell subset or site translates to: true naive CD4+ T cells. The chain was built from TRBV5-1 and TRBJ2-1; the D gene is possibly TRBD2, with 6 bases matching. This sequence originates from a woman aged 25 to 39 in good health. CDR3 reads: CASSSGTGSYNEQFF. The DNA is TGCGCCAGCAGCTCCGGGACTGGATCCTACAATGAGCAGTTCTTC.